The next 29 T cell receptor beta chains were all read from a single sample in a study of T cells in Graves' hyperthyroidism and ophthalmopathy. TCR beta CDR3 region amplification was performed from RNA transcripts. Primed by the HTBI set, a first-round RT-PCR was run on the TCR CDR3. TCRdb called the multiplex PCR reads again in MiXCR, with one record for every CDR3 protein. The sample has around 300,000 distinct CDR3 sequences; 13% are singletons. The sample consisted of blood. These receptors were collected from a young woman with Graves' hyperthyroidism that later progressed to Graves' ophthalmopathy.

This clonotype was found many times. The V gene is TRBV2, the J gene TRBJ2-7; no clear D gene. The V gene lost 4 bases and the J gene lost 1 base, with 14 bases spanning the gap. Germline CDR1 SNHLY, CDR2 FYNNEI. CDR3 length: 15 residues. CDR3 sequence: CASSGDGTTSYEQYF. In DNA form, the CDR3 reads TGTGCCAGCAGTGGAGACGGAACCACTTCCTACGAGCAGTACTTC.

In this sample, this clonotype turned up many times. The rearrangement joins TRBV9 to TRBJ2-3; 12 positions match TRBD2. Germline V gene data show CDR1 as SGDLS and CDR2 as YYNGEE. The CDR3 consists of 16 residues. The ends lost 3 bases at V and 2 bases at J; junction bases unmatched: 4. The CDR3, as DNA: TGTGCCAGCAGCGCAGGACTAGCGGGAATCACAGATACGCAGTATTTT. Residues: CASSAGLAGITDTQYF.

This clonotype was seen repeatedly, ten times or more. The gene calls are TRBV20-1 and TRBJ2-3; maybe TRBD2 (6 bases). This CDR3 is built from 15 residues. Deletions cut 3 bases from V and 7 bases from J, with 20 bases between. In germline, CDR1 is DFQATT, CDR2 SNEGSKA (reference sequence). The CDR3 loop is CSASHGGGVRNTQYF. Written as DNA, the CDR3 is TGCAGTGCTAGTCACGGCGGAGGGGTCAGAAATACGCAGTATTTT.

This clonotype occurred many times. The chain couples TRBV12-3 or TRBV12-4 to TRBJ2-1; D gene uncertain. Deletions cut 2 bases from V and 5 bases from J, with 10 bases between. This CDR3 spans 14 amino acids. CDR3 coding DNA: TGTGCCAGCAGTTTATCCAGACCCGACAATGAGCAGTTCTTC. It is translated as CASSLSRPDNEQFF.

This sequence joins TRBV19 and TRBJ2-1; a possible D gene is TRBD1 (6 bases). Trimming removed 3 bases from V and 10 bases from J, with 13 bases in between. This CDR3 region has 13 residues. The germline V gene has CDR1 LNHDA and CDR2 SQIVND (reference sequence). CDR3 in amino acids: CASSIPGQGEQFF. CDR3 bases: TGTGCCAGTAGTATCCCAGGTCAGGGGGAGCAGTTCTTC.

Only a few counts were recorded for this clonotype. One end of the junction is discordant with germline, which a read error may explain. The chain employs TRBV7-7 and TRBJ2-3, with D possibly TRBD2 on 6 matching bases. CDR1 and CDR2 (germline): SSHAT, FNYEAQ (reference sequence). CDR3 length equals 18 residues. In DNA form, the CDR3 reads TGTGCTAGCAGCTTAGGCCCAGTCGGCGGGATGAGCACAGATACGCAGTATTTT. It translates to CASSLGPVGGMSTDTQYF.

This clonotype was counted ten times or more. The V gene is TRBV20-1, the J gene TRBJ2-7, with TRBD2 matching 9 bases. V dropped 4 bases and J dropped 2; count of bases not matched to a gene: 9. Looked up from germline, CDR1 is DFQATT and CDR2 is SNEGSKA (reference sequence). CDR3 length: 15 residues. The CDR3 spells CSATDMPSGTYEQYF. The CDR3 nucleotides are TGCAGTGCTACCGACATGCCTAGCGGGACCTACGAGCAGTACTTC.

This clonotype was recorded at least ten times. The chain joins TRBV7-9 to TRBJ1-1, with a possible D match to TRBD1 (6 bases). Germline lookup yields CDR1 SEHNR and CDR2 FQNEAQ (reference sequence). The germline V and J ends were trimmed by 2 bases and 7 bases, with 11 bases remaining between them. This CDR3 has 13 amino acids. The CDR3 DNA follows: TGTGCCAGCAGCTTAACAGGGCTGCTTGAAGCTTTCTTT. Protein: CASSLTGLLEAFF.

This clonotype has ten or more counts. This sequence joins TRBV18 and TRBJ1-1; a weak D match, TRBD1 (6 bases). The CDR3 extends over 14 amino acids. Germline lookup yields CDR1 KGHSH and CDR2 LQKENI. Deletions cut 4 bases from V and 4 bases from J, with 13 bases between. CDR3 nucleotide sequence: TGTGCCAGCTCACAGGGGGTGGTGATCACTGAAGCTTTCTTT. Translated: CASSQGVVITEAFF.

This clonotype was detected ten times or more. The CDR3 coding sequence is TGCAGCGTTCCCAGGACTAGCGGGATCTACAATGAGCAGTTCTTC. This gives the protein CSVPRTSGIYNEQFF. This rearrangement joins TRBV29-1 to TRBJ2-1, with TRBD2 matching over 12 bases. Trimming at V came to 5 bases and at J to 3 bases, leaving 5 bases not matched to a gene. CDR3 length equals 15 residues. The germline CDR1 and CDR2 sequences are SQVTM and ANQGSEA.

Points on this clonotype: A single base separates this from a much larger clone, so it may be a read error. The gene calls are TRBV10-3 and TRBJ2-7; D remains ambiguous. The ends were cut back, 0 bases at V and 9 bases at J, with 6 bases in the middle. The CDR3 spans 11 residues. Germline CDR1 ENHRY, CDR2 SYGVKD. CDR3: CAISESGGQYF. The CDR3 coding sequence is TGTGCCATCAGTGAGTCGGGCGGGCAGTACTTC.

This clonotype was found a few times. This chain joins TRBV15 and TRBJ2-1; 8 bases agree with TRBD1. Looked up from germline, CDR1 is LNHNV and CDR2 is YYDKDF (reference sequence). CDR3 length: 17 residues. Unmatched junction bases numbered 12, after V lost 1 base and J lost 7 bases. The CDR3 region has the DNA TGTGCCACCAGCAGAGCGGAGGAGACAGGGGCTAGGAATGAGCAGTTCTTC. Its protein product is CATSRAEETGARNEQFF. The whole variable domain, remainder taken from reference TRBV15 and TRBJ2-1, is DAMVIQNPRYQVTQFGKPVTLSCSQTLNHNVMYWYQQKSSQAPKLLFHYYDKDFNNEADTPDNFQSRRPNTSFCFLDIRSPGLGDTAMYLCATSRAEETGARNEQFFGPGTRLTVL.

This clonotype was seen at least ten times. This rearrangement joins TRBV30 to TRBJ2-1; 7 bases map to TRBD2. CDR3 length: 13 residues. Germline-derived CDR1 and CDR2 are GTSNPN and SVGIG (reference sequence). V lost 2 bases and J lost 6; bases outside the gene matches: 4. As DNA, the CDR3 is TGTGCCTGGAGTCTAGCGGCTGGCAATGAGCAGTTCTTC. It encodes CAWSLAAGNEQFF.

The table lists this clonotype with a few counts. The chain recombines TRBV6-5 with TRBJ1-4; D call uncertain. This CDR3 spans 14 amino acids. The germline V gene has CDR1 MNHEY and CDR2 SVGAGI. V lost 6 bases, J lost 5 bases, and 13 bases lay in between. The DNA for the CDR3 is TGTGCCAGCAGCCCCTACCGGGCGAATGAAAAACTGTTTTTT. Encoded protein: CASSPYRANEKLFF.

A note on this clonotype: A clone one base away is much larger, so this may be a read error. This CDR3 is missing its conserved last phenylalanine or tryptophan, likely due to a read error. The rearrangement joins TRBV7-9 to TRBJ2-1; 10 bases map to TRBD2. V trimming: 1 base; J trimming: 0 bases; junction bases outside the gene matches: 9. The V gene's germline CDR1 is SEHNR and CDR2 FQNEAQ (reference sequence). This CDR3 contains 19 residues. The DNA of the CDR3 is TGTGCCAGCAGCTTAGTTTCTAGCGGGAGACGGAGCTCCTACAATGAGCAGTTCTCC. Protein sequence: CASSLVSSGRRSSYNEQFS.

At least ten counts were recorded for this clonotype. The chain has TRBV6-2 or TRBV6-3 and TRBJ2-1; D is perhaps TRBD2 (5 bases). This CDR3 has 12 residues. The germline CDR1 and CDR2 sequences are MNHEY and SVGEGT. V lost 6 bases and J 10 bases, leaving 13 bases between the germline ends. DNA for the CDR3: TGTGCCAGCAGGGAACTCCGGGAAGAGCAGTTCTTC. Translation: CASRELREEQFF.

This clonotype turned up a few times. The chain recombines TRBV9 with TRBJ2-7; no clear D. This CDR3 is 13 amino acids long. V lost 2 bases to trimming and J lost 1 base, with 7 bases between them. From germline, CDR1 is SGDLS and CDR2 YYNGEE. The DNA for the CDR3 is TGTGCCAGCAGCGTGACCCCGTCCTACGAGCAGTACTTC. This translates into CASSVTPSYEQYF.

The table lists this clonotype with many counts. The rearrangement joins TRBV18 to TRBJ2-1; maybe TRBD1 (6 bases). V gave up 3 bases and J gave up 4 bases, with 13 bases separating them. This CDR3 contains 15 residues. In germline, CDR1 is KGHSH, CDR2 LQKENI. The CDR3 loop reads CASSPTGMRYNEQFF. In nucleotides, the CDR3 is TGTGCCAGCTCACCCACAGGGATGCGGTACAATGAGCAGTTCTTC.

This clonotype was detected ten times or more. The chain employs TRBV28 and TRBJ1-5; possible D gene TRBD1, 6 bases. V was clipped by 5 bases and J by 0 bases, with 17 bases between them. Germline CDR1 and CDR2: MDHEN and SYDVKM. CDR3 length equals 17 residues. The CDR3 coding sequence is TGTGCCAGCAGTCGACCCGGACAGAAGGATAGCAATCAGCCCCAGCATTTT. Translating it yields CASSRPGQKDSNQPQHF.

The sample holds many counts of this clonotype. V is TRBV12-3 or TRBV12-4 and J is TRBJ1-1; no definite D call. V lost 0 bases and J lost 0, with 8 bases in between. There are 15 residues in the CDR3. The CDR3 loop reads CASSLALQLNTEAFF. The DNA of the CDR3 is TGTGCCAGCAGTTTAGCGCTACAGTTGAACACTGAAGCTTTCTTT.

This clonotype was found a few times. This chain uses TRBV28 with TRBJ2-4, with TRBD1 matching 7 bases. Germline values: CDR1 MDHEN, CDR2 SYDVKM. CDR3 length equals 17 residues. J gave up 0 bases and V 5 bases, and 10 bases lay outside the gene matches. CDR3 region: CASSVGKGAGAKNIQYF. CDR3 DNA: TGTGCCAGCAGTGTTGGGAAGGGGGCAGGAGCCAAAAACATTCAGTACTTC. Drawing the rest from reference TRBV28 and TRBJ2-4, the complete variable domain is DVKVTQSSRYLVKRTGEKVFLECVQDMDHENMFWYRQDPGLGLRLIYFSYDVKMKEKGDIPEGYSVSREKKERFSLILESASTNQTSMYLCASSVGKGAGAKNIQYFGAGTRLSVL.

This clonotype was observed many times. The rearrangement uses TRBV27 and TRBJ1-4; D is undetermined. V gave up 9 bases and J gave up 3 bases, with 17 bases separating them. Germline assignment: CDR1 MNHEY and CDR2 SMNVEV (reference sequence). The CDR3 is 15 amino acids. The CDR3 region has the DNA TGTGCCAGTAGCAGGCTAGGGAGTGCTAATGAAAAACTGTTTTTT. This encodes CASSRLGSANEKLFF.

The DNA for the CDR3 is TGTGCCAGCAGCCAAACCGGAGGGGGTTCCTATAATTCACCCCTCCACTTT. Translating gives CASSQTGGGSYNSPLHF. The V gene is TRBV4-2, the J gene TRBJ1-6; D is perhaps TRBD1 (6 bases). Germline V CDR1 and CDR2: LGHNA, YNFKEQ. The CDR3 runs 17 residues. V shed 2 bases and J shed 1 base, with 12 bases lying between them.

This rearrangement joins TRBV7-2 to TRBJ1-5; D is undetermined. The V gene lost 5 bases and the J gene lost 7 bases, with 21 bases spanning the gap. Germline loops: CDR1 SGHTA, CDR2 FQGNSA. The CDR3 extends over 16 amino acids. The CDR3 DNA reads TGTGCCAGCAGCCGCCAGTCGAATACGGGCCGGCAGCCCCAGCATTTT. It yields the protein CASSRQSNTGRQPQHF.

As regards this clonotype: The junction departs from germline at one end; a sequencing error may be responsible. The V gene is TRBV7-9, the J gene TRBJ2-7, with D unclear. CDR1 is SEHNR and CDR2 is FQNEAQ in the germline V gene (reference sequence). CDR3 length: 17 residues. The CDR3 DNA follows: TGCGCCAGCAGCCAAGAGTCCACTCGGAGATTATCCTACGAGCAGTACTTC. Its translation: CASSQESTRRLSYEQYF.

There are many counts of this clonotype. The V gene is TRBV7-9, the J gene TRBJ2-5; 7 bases align to TRBD2. The length of the CDR3 is 14 residues. V was pared by 6 bases and J by 2 bases, with 6 bases of the junction left unmatched. Germline-derived CDR1 and CDR2 are SEHNR and FQNEAQ (reference sequence). CDR3 bases: TGTGCCAGCAGGCCTAGCGGTCTACAAGAGACCCAGTACTTC. As protein: CASRPSGLQETQYF.

This clonotype came up many times. This CDR3 reads CASRPGHRGQYEQYF. The CDR3 DNA reads TGTGCCAGCAGGCCAGGACACAGGGGTCAGTACGAGCAGTACTTC. The V call is TRBV28, the J call TRBJ2-7, with 7 bases fitting TRBD1. The CDR3 runs to 15 residues. The J segment lost 4 bases and the V segment lost 6 bases, leaving 12 bases of the junction unmatched. Germline assignment: CDR1 MDHEN and CDR2 SYDVKM.

This chain joins TRBV9 and TRBJ2-2, with D tentatively TRBD2 (5 bases). Trimming shortened V by 0 bases and J by 4 bases, and 10 bases separated the two germline ends. Germline CDR1 is SGDLS and CDR2 is YYNGEE. The CDR3 runs to 15 residues. The DNA of the CDR3 is TGTGCCAGCAGCGTAGATGAGGGAGTCACCGGGGAGCTGTTTTTT. Translating gives CASSVDEGVTGELFF.

This clonotype was found many times. The chain has TRBV7-9 and TRBJ2-7, with D perhaps matching TRBD2 (6 bases). The CDR3 has 16 amino acids. Trimming took 3 bases from V and 0 from J, leaving 15 bases between them. Germline V lookup: CDR1 SEHNR, CDR2 FQNEAQ (reference sequence). The CDR3 sequence is CASSFTGGASSYEQYF. As DNA, the CDR3 is TGTGCCAGCAGCTTTACAGGCGGGGCTTCCTCCTACGAGCAGTACTTC.